Sequencing of this T cell receptor (beta chain) was carried out in a study of shared clonotypes between healthy human individuals. General study findings and limits: What limited the represented genetic and exposure-history diversity was the small number of donors. In contrast to clonotypes shared by all four donors, non-shared clonotypes had lower generation probabilities.

On sorted subsets, replicate PCRs used 150 to 250 ng DNA, or tens of thousands of T cell genomes. TCRdb's copy holds only in-frame clones and misses some; the assay was immunoSEQ multiplex PCR. The sample includes around 2,000,000 clones, approximately 94% of them seen just once. Details on this clone: The antigen remains undetermined.

Germline assignment: CDR1 MGHRA and CDR2 YSYEKL. The CDR3 has 16 residues. Unmatched junction bases numbered 8, after V lost 3 bases and J lost 5 bases. Naivety among CD8 cells was defined by CD45RO negativity and positive CCR7 selection, thereby excluding terminally differentiated effector memory CD45RA+ cells. The J gene is TRBJ2-3, the V gene TRBV4-1, with 10 bases matching TRBD1. The sequenced sample consisted of naive CD8+ T cells sorted from blood. The clonotype comes from a man between 18 and 29 years old in good health. The CDR3 DNA reads TGCGCCAGCAGCCACATCGGGACAGGGGTGAGAGATACGCAGTATTTT. The encoded protein is CASSHIGTGVRDTQYF.